This section outlines one TCR beta chain sequence together with its context. What it recognizes is unknown. The data stem from a study of early stage breast cancer tumors. The wider study: Average read coverage per sample was approximately 9.1-fold. General study results and limits: Tumors had approximately 2.5-fold higher T cell density than normal breast. Comparing each tissue with blood distinguished tumor from normal in about 85% of the 16 patients.

Each sample had two DNA replicates, around 0.45 ug blood or about 1.5 ug tissue. Only in-frame clones appear in the TCRdb table, and some are missing; sequencing was by immunoSEQ multiplex PCR. The table records around 30,000 clones, roughly two thirds of them present only once. CDR1 and CDR2 from the germline V gene are SGHRS and YFSETQ. With V trimmed by 0 bases and J by 5 bases, 5 bases remained unmatched. The length of the CDR3 is 15 residues. The rearrangement uses TRBV5-1 and TRBJ2-5; TRBD1 agrees at 9 bases. Input material: blood. The receptor was derived from a person aged 50-59 years with breast cancer. In DNA form, the CDR3 reads TGCGCCAGCAGCTTGGACAGGGGGCGCAGGGAGACCCAGTACTTC. The encoded protein is CASSLDRGRRETQYF.